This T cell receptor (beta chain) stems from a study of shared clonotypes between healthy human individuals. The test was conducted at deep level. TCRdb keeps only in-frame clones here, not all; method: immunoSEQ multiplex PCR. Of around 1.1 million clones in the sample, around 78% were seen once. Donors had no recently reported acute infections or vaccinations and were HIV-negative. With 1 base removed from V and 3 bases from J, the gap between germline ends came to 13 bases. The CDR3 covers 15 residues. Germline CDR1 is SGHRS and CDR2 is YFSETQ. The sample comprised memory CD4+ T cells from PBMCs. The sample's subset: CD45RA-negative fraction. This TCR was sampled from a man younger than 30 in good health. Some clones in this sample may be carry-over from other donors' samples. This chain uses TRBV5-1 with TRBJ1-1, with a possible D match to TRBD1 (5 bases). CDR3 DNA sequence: TGCGCCAGCAGCTTGCTCGCTGGGGGTGACACTGAAGCTTTCTTT. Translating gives CASSLLAGGDTEAFF.